This entry features one TCR beta chain sequence. This clonotype counts as medium-sized (0.01 to 0.1%) based on its frequency; no count is recorded. The antigen it recognizes is unknown. Multiplex PCR with a touch-down protocol amplified TRB rearrangements, with the TRB-A and TRB-B primer pools combined in a single tube. Illumina adapters and sample indices were attached to the amplicons through two consecutive PCR reactions using Phusion HS II polymerase. The amplicons were gel-purified using the NucleoSpin Gel and PCR Clean-up kit, after which quantification was performed by Qubit and quality was checked on an Agilent 2100 Bioanalyzer. Sequencing of the libraries was done on an Illumina MiSeq with paired-end, single-indexed, 600-cycle runs. In the authors' own workflow: MiXCR version 2.1.12 with the default MiXCR reference library was used to align and assemble TRB reads. Each unique CDR3 nucleotide sequence defined a clone, and only productive sequences with at least two reads were analysed. Alpha-parameterized diversity profiles (alpha 0 to 5), including the Shannon (alpha 1) and Simpson (alpha 2) indices, were computed with an R script to assess repertoire diversity. The tcR package was used to compute combinatorial TRB VJ usage, which was then compared between cohorts by principal component analysis with ade4. TCRbeta CDR3s were clustered with GLIPH on cohort pairs matched by age and read depth, and cluster frequencies were compared by Wilcoxon test. TCRdb reprocessed the reads into one record per CDR3 protein sequence, lacking DNA. TCRdb, rather than the study authors, made the V and J calls. The table kept for this sample lists several thousand distinct CDR3 sequences. Of the sample, around 33% falls within the top ten clones.

These data are taken from a study of T cell clusters in autoimmune cytopenias (dated by TCRdb to about 2019). Context from the whole study: Among healthy donor controls, the mean age was roughly 56 years, the median age was 59 years, and 22 of 43 were female. Autoimmune hepatitis repertoires were compared with those of about two dozen age- and sex-matched healthy donors. Controls were fewer than 30 age-matched healthy donors for primary cytopenia and about 14 age-matched CLL patients for secondary cytopenia. Peripheral blood TRB and IGH repertoires were sequenced in autoimmune cytopenia patients at active disease and during treatment follow-up, alongside healthy, CLL and autoimmune hepatitis controls. The goal of the study was to find out whether patients with autoimmune cytopenia have a disease-specific immune repertoire signature that could be used as a blood-based biomarker. Per sample, TRB sequencing gave a median depth of about 50,000 reads and a median of approximately 2,400 distinct TRB clonotypes.

General study outcomes and caveats: GLIPH results suggested that primary autoimmune cytopenia patients were missing physiological T cell clusters, with approximately 52 clusters found only in healthy donors compared with roughly 15 found only in patients. The T cell clusters were defined only in silico, and the functional role of the clusters still needed to be validated experimentally. Healthy donors showed almost three-fold more exclusive TRB clusters than active autoimmune hepatitis patients, consistent with an autoimmunity-wide signature. The cluster-lack signature was not observed for secondary cytopenia versus CLL, as the signature was apparently masked by the dominant lymphoma-associated repertoire. The TRB repertoire shifts, including less even repertoires in secondary cytopenia and CLL, mostly reflected lymphoma bias and not autoimmunity.

From cysteine to phenylalanine, the CDR3 is 14 amino acids long. The DNA is not on file. CDR1 LNHDA and CDR2 SQIVND are derived from the germline V gene (reference sequence). For each sample, TRB amplification used 250 to 300 ng of peripheral blood genomic DNA, equal to 35,000 to 45,000 genome equivalents. A further study also used this sample, focusing on T cell repertoires in aging, cancer and after chemotherapy. Drawing on the second study: Donors spanned six age groups from 30 or younger to 70 or older, with at least three individuals per group. Healthy donor control TCR repertoires were recorded over several months to years and showed clear clonal overlap across re-sampling. The complete dataset included some 9 million TCR reads. Untreated patients with hematological or solid cancers showed significantly lower blood TCR diversity and higher clonality than age-matched healthy donors. In healthy donors, the drop in TCR diversity with age came mainly from a loss of richness, whereas in cancer patients a loss of evenness also played a part. An increase in median generation probability over the chemotherapy interval was observed in both cancer cohorts, suggesting that the repertoire was reconstituted through rebound thymic output. According to the authors, the repertoire data do not permit conclusions about immunological memory after chemotherapy. To examine immunoaging and T cell reconstitution after chemotherapy, the study profiled TCR beta repertoires in peripheral blood from healthy donors and cancer patients. Alongside 95 healthy donors serving as a reference group, the cohort included 200 to 250 cancer patients, of whom 90 to 94 had hematological cancers and more than 110 had solid cancers. Processing of the TRB sequences was carried out with MiXCR versions 2.12 and 3.0.5. The repertoire metrics were Shannon diversity, evenness, clonality (defined as one minus evenness), and alpha-parameterized diversity profiles covering alpha 0 to 5. The IGoR algorithm was used to compute generation probabilities of clones in paired pre- and post-chemotherapy samples.

The sample was peripheral blood. This receptor was taken from a human donor in good health. The chain joins TRBV19 to TRBJ2-1. The CDR3 amino acid sequence is: CASSISEGWDEQFF.